A selection of T cell receptor beta chains follows, all from one sample in a study of T-cell reconstitution after alpha-beta-depleted transplantation in children. Using its own MiXCR run on the PCR reads, TCRdb lists one record per CDR3 protein. The data show about 440,000 distinct CDR3 sequences, approximately 41% seen once. Sequences were derived from PBMCs, sampled before TCRalphabeta/CD19-depleted stem cell transplant. The receptor set was obtained from a girl aged 2-15 years with aplastic anemia, due to receive a stem cell transplant. CDR3s include the opening cysteine and the closing phenylalanine or tryptophan. The D gene is left open where the match is weak. Where a row states a size, it is once, few, many or the class of an expanded clone; other rows omit it.

TRBJ2-1 | NA | TRBV6-1 | NA | CASIEGANRNEQFF | TGTGCCAGCATCGAGGGAGCTAATAGGAATGAGCAGTTCTTC
TRBJ2-1 | once | TRBV6-5 | TRBD2 | CASSYGTSGGEQFF | TGTGCCAGCAGTTACGGGACTAGCGGAGGGGAGCAGTTCTTC
TRBJ2-1 | NA | TRBV11-3 | TRBD2 | CASSLGLAGDLMDEQFF | TGTGCCAGCAGCCTGGGACTAGCGGGAGATCTTATGGATGAGCAGTTCTTC
TRBJ2-7 | NA | TRBV5-6 | NA | CASSVTPSSYEQYF | TGTGCCAGCAGCGTGACCCCTAGCTCCTACGAGCAGTACTTC
TRBJ2-3 | NA | TRBV10-2 | TRBD2 | CASSPAGGLAVDTQYF | TGCGCCAGCAGCCCAGCAGGGGGACTAGCGGTAGATACGCAGTATTTT
TRBJ2-7 | many | TRBV19 | TRBD1 | CASSLRTGGGEQYF | TGTGCCAGTAGTTTGCGGACAGGGGGTGGCGAGCAGTACTTC
TRBJ1-1 | many | TRBV5-1 | NA | CASSLGDTSTNTEAFF | TGCGCCAGCAGCTTAGGGGACACCTCGACCAACACTGAAGCTTTCTTT
TRBJ1-2 | NA | TRBV20-1 | NA | CSARDLGVGYTF | TGCAGTGCTAGAGATTTGGGGGTTGGCTACACCTTC
TRBJ2-5 | NA | TRBV7-2 | NA | CASGRVASPQETQYF | TGTGCCAGCGGGCGGGTTGCAAGCCCCCAAGAGACCCAGTACTTC
TRBJ2-1 | few | TRBV27 | TRBD2 | CASRLGLAGGNAYNEQFF | TGTGCCAGCAGACTCGGACTAGCGGGAGGGAATGCCTACAATGAGCAGTTCTTC
TRBJ1-1 | NA | TRBV4-1 | NA | CASSPSRYTNTEAFF | TGCGCCAGCAGCCCTAGCCGATATACGAACACTGAAGCTTTCTTT
TRBJ2-7 | few | TRBV6-1 | TRBD1 | CASGPGQGGVYEQYF | TGTGCCAGCGGACCGGGACAGGGAGGAGTCTACGAGCAGTACTTC
TRBJ2-4 | few | TRBV6-1 | TRBD1 | CASTTGTGVNIQYF | TGTGCCAGCACAACCGGGACAGGGGTGAACATTCAGTACTTC
TRBJ2-3 | few | TRBV5-5 | NA | CASSLDGQGTDTQYF | TGTGCCAGCAGCTTGGATGGGCAGGGGACAGATACGCAGTATTTT
TRBJ2-1 | NA | TRBV6-5 | NA | CASSYSASNEQFF | TGTGCCAGCAGTTACTCGGCGTCCAATGAGCAGTTCTTC
TRBJ2-7 | many | TRBV6-1 | NA | CASSLRTPSSYEQYF | TGTGCCAGCAGTCTCCGGACTCCAAGCTCCTACGAGCAGTACTTC
TRBJ2-5 | NA | TRBV5-1 | TRBD1 | CASSLGTGGRETQYF | TGCGCCAGCAGCTTGGGGACAGGGGGCAGAGAGACCCAGTACTTC
TRBJ2-1 | NA | TRBV20-1 | NA | CSAQVAGPYNEQFF | TGCAGTGCCCAGGTGGCGGGCCCTTACAATGAGCAGTTCTTC
TRBJ1-1 | NA | TRBV7-3 | NA | CASSLNFRVEAFF | TGTGCCAGCAGCTTAAATTTTAGGGTTGAAGCTTTCTTT
TRBJ1-3 | few | TRBV7-6 | NA | CASSLSPGGSGNTIYF | TGTGCCAGCAGCTTGTCCCCTGGGGGTTCTGGAAACACCATATATTTT
TRBJ1-2 | NA | TRBV7-2 | NA | CASSFWAGGADYGYTF | TGTGCCAGCAGCTTTTGGGCCGGGGGCGCAGACTATGGCTACACCTTC
TRBJ2-5 | many | TRBV21-1 | NA | CASGLAGDETQYF | TGTGCCAGCGGGCTAGCGGGAGATGAGACCCAGTACTTC
TRBJ2-3 | NA | TRBV12-3/TRBV12-4 | NA | CASSLKRGADTQYF | TGTGCCAGCAGTCTTAAACGGGGCGCAGATACGCAGTATTTT
TRBJ1-6 | NA | TRBV11-3 | TRBD1 | CASSFGIGSGQGDSPLHF | TGTGCCAGCAGCTTCGGCATAGGATCCGGACAGGGCGATTCACCCCTCCACTTT
TRBJ2-7 | NA | TRBV7-8 | TRBD1 | CASSPSGGEYEQYF | TGTGCCAGCAGCCCGTCAGGGGGCGAATACGAGCAGTACTTC
TRBJ1-6 | NA | TRBV5-1 | NA | CASSRGSSYNSPLHF | TGCGCCAGCAGCCGTGGGAGCTCCTATAATTCACCCCTCCACTTT
TRBJ1-1 | NA | TRBV5-1 | TRBD1 | CASSLETGLNTEAFF | TGCGCCAGCAGCTTGGAGACAGGGCTGAACACTGAAGCTTTCTTT
TRBJ1-5 | many | TRBV3-1 | NA | CASSLGPGGNQPQHF | TGTGCCAGCAGCCTGGGCCCCGGGGGCAATCAGCCCCAGCATTTT
TRBJ2-2 | many | TRBV28 | TRBD1 | CASTLTGVATGELFF | TGTGCCAGCACCTTGACAGGGGTCGCCACCGGGGAGCTGTTTTTT
TRBJ2-7 | NA | TRBV13 | TRBD1 | CASSSAGTASYEQYF | TGTGCCAGCAGCTCAGCCGGGACAGCGTCCTACGAGCAGTACTTC
TRBJ1-2 | few | TRBV10-3 | NA | CAISESIKSQLYGYTF | TGTGCCATCAGTGAGTCGATTAAGTCACAGCTTTATGGCTACACCTTC
TRBJ2-7 | few | TRBV7-2 | NA | CASSRNTGLYEQYF | TGTGCCAGCAGCCGAAATACAGGACTCTACGAGCAGTACTTC
TRBJ2-3 | NA | TRBV14 | TRBD2 | CASSQGLTSGRTDTQYF | TGTGCCAGCAGCCAAGGCTTGACTAGCGGGAGGACAGATACGCAGTATTTT
TRBJ2-5 | NA | TRBV29-1 | NA | CSAGRGSQETQYF | TGCAGCGCCGGCAGGGGAAGCCAAGAGACCCAGTACTTC
TRBJ2-2 | many | TRBV6-5 | NA | CASRQGPGELFF | TGTGCCAGCAGACAGGGTCCCGGGGAGCTGTTTTTT
TRBJ2-1 | few | TRBV7-6 | TRBD2 | CASSFLGGGDYNEQFF | TGTGCCAGCAGCTTTCTCGGCGGGGGGGACTACAATGAGCAGTTCTTC
TRBJ1-1 | NA | TRBV7-2 | NA | CASSLAVLTSTEAFF | TGTGCCAGCAGCTTAGCCGTTTTAACGAGCACTGAAGCTTTCTTT
TRBJ2-1 | NA | TRBV4-2 | NA | CASSQGGVTGIRNEQFF | TGTGCCAGCAGCCAAGGGGGGGTAACAGGGATCCGCAATGAGCAGTTCTTC
TRBJ2-7 | NA | TRBV6-1 | TRBD1 | CASSDRVVLTREQYF | TGTGCCAGCAGCGACAGGGTCGTACTTACCAGAGAGCAGTACTTC
TRBJ1-1 | NA | TRBV20-1 | NA | CSALQAMNTEAFF | TGCAGTGCTCTGCAGGCCATGAACACTGAAGCTTTCTTT
TRBJ2-7 | NA | TRBV5-5 | NA | CASSTGVRNEQYF | TGTGCCAGCAGCACGGGAGTGAGGAACGAGCAGTACTTC
TRBJ2-7 | many | TRBV29-1 | NA | CSVDSENTYEQYF | TGCAGCGTTGACTCTGAAAATACCTACGAGCAGTACTTC
TRBJ2-3 | NA | TRBV28 | NA | CASSLGGTDTDTQYF | TGTGCCAGCAGTTTGGGGGGGACAGACACAGATACGCAGTATTTT
TRBJ2-7 | few | TRBV28 | NA | CASSFSPSYGAQYF | TGTGCCAGCAGTTTTTCCCCTTCCTACGGCGCGCAGTACTTC
TRBJ1-5 | NA | TRBV20-1 | TRBD1 | CSARDRADQPQHF | TGCAGTGCTAGGGACAGGGCAGATCAGCCCCAGCATTTT
TRBJ1-5 | NA | TRBV7-2 | NA | CASSPSADRNQPQHF | TGTGCCAGCAGCCCCTCAGCGGACCGCAATCAGCCCCAGCATTTT
TRBJ2-3 | NA | TRBV7-3 | TRBD2 | CASSQTPGLAGGRTDTQYF | TGTGCCAGCAGCCAAACCCCGGGACTAGCGGGGGGGAGGACAGATACGCAGTATTTT
TRBJ2-3 | few | TRBV5-5 | NA | CASSLYGDITDTQYF | TGTGCCAGCAGCTTGTACGGGGATATCACAGATACGCAGTATTTT
TRBJ2-7 | many | TRBV20-1 | TRBD1 | CSARPGQGFSYEQYF | TGCAGTGCTAGACCCGGACAGGGATTCTCCTACGAGCAGTACTTC
TRBJ1-1 | few | TRBV6-2/TRBV6-3 | NA | CASSFTEGGNTEAFF | TGTGCCAGCAGTTTTACAGAGGGGGGGAACACTGAAGCTTTCTTT
TRBJ2-7 | NA | TRBV20-1 | NA | CSAWRNLEKEQYF | TGCAGTGCCTGGAGAAACCTCGAAAAGGAGCAGTACTTC
TRBJ2-3 | NA | TRBV7-7 | NA | CASSLVEGDTQYF | TGTGCCAGCAGCTTAGTAGAGGGCGATACGCAGTATTTT
TRBJ2-5 | few | TRBV27 | NA | CASSPLDRQETQYF | TGTGCCAGCAGTCCCCTAGACAGGCAAGAGACCCAGTACTTC
TRBJ1-1 | NA | TRBV28 | NA | CASSPSRGGAGTEAFF | TGTGCCAGCAGTCCCTCGCGTGGCGGGGCCGGCACTGAAGCTTTCTTT
TRBJ2-3 | many | TRBV29-1 | TRBD2 | CSVTLTTSGSRGYTQYF | TGCAGCGTGACGTTAACGACTAGCGGAAGCAGAGGATATACGCAGTATTTT
TRBJ2-3 | few | TRBV7-8 | TRBD1 | CASSMLQGARPDTQYF | TGTGCCAGCAGCATGTTACAGGGGGCTCGTCCAGATACGCAGTATTTT
TRBJ2-3 | NA | TRBV20-1 | NA | CSAPVGAQDTQYF | TGCAGTGCCCCGGTGGGAGCCCAAGATACGCAGTATTTT
TRBJ2-3 | NA | TRBV20-1 | NA | CSAPGFRTDTQYF | TGCAGTGCTCCAGGGTTTCGCACAGATACGCAGTATTTT
TRBJ2-5 | NA | TRBV5-1 | TRBD1 | CASSHGTAQETQYF | TGCGCCAGCAGCCACGGGACAGCCCAAGAGACCCAGTACTTC